This T cell receptor (beta chain) was identified in a study of T and B cells in COVID-19 patients. Turning to the study itself: Median age was approximately 33 years in the recovered cohort and 60 to 80 years in the active-infection cohort. Study-level results: No sequencing was yet done of CD4+, regulatory or CD8+ subsets, or of SARS-CoV-2-responsive or tetramer+ sorted cells.

BIOMED2 TRB-A/B primer pools were used in multiplex TRB PCR. TCRdb redid the calling of the multiplex PCR reads with MiXCR, one entry per CDR3 protein. The table records 20,000 to 25,000 distinct CDR3 sequences, under 30% of them present only once. This clonotype is termed medium-sized. Its antigen remains unidentified. Blood genomic DNA input for TRB amplification was roughly 250-550 ng. The sequence came from a human donor who had recovered from COVID-19. The material sequenced was blood.

In DNA, the CDR3 is TGCAGCGTTGTTGCGGGGCACTCGAACACCGGGGAGCTGTTTTTT. It specifies CSVVAGHSNTGELFF. The V call is TRBV29-1, the J call TRBJ2-2; possibly TRBD2 for D (6 bases). V shed 4 bases and J shed 0 bases, with 12 bases lying between them. Germline loops: CDR1 SQVTM, CDR2 ANQGSEA. The CDR3 covers 15 residues.